Following are 28 T cell receptor beta chains from one sample sequenced in a study of OX40 agonist ivuxolimab in advanced cancers. TCRdb keeps only in-frame clones here, not all; method: immunoSEQ multiplex PCR. The table has about 68,000 clones, approximately 83% seen once. Sequenced here: CD4+ or CD8+ T cells sorted from blood, sampled in a trial of the OX40 agonist ivuxolimab. Every receptor here comes from an adult with an advanced solid tumor such as melanoma, head and neck, liver or kidney cancer.

The chain recombines TRBV11-2 with TRBJ2-3, with TRBD2 matching over 11 bases. V lost 1 base, J lost 3 bases, and 3 bases stayed unmatched. Germline-derived CDR1 and CDR2 are SGHAT and FQNNGV. The CDR3 is made up of 16 amino acids. CDR3 coding DNA: TGTGCCAGCAGCTTAGCCCTAGCGGGGGGAACAGATACGCAGTATTTT. It is translated as CASSLALAGGTDTQYF.

The chain joins TRBV7-2 to TRBJ2-2; 7 bases map to TRBD2. V lost 2 bases to trimming and J lost 3 bases; unmatched junction nucleotides: 3. This CDR3 is 15 amino acids long. Looked up from germline, CDR1 is SGHTA and CDR2 is FQGNSA. CDR3 protein: CASSLLGRDTGELFF. CDR3 bases: TGTGCCAGCAGCTTACTAGGGAGGGACACCGGGGAGCTGTTTTTT.

V gene TRBV13 combines with J gene TRBJ1-4; D call uncertain. The CDR3 contains 13 residues. Germline CDR1 reads PRHDT; CDR2 reads FYEKMQ (reference sequence). Trimming took off 6 bases at V and 10 bases at J, with 15 bases between the two ends. CDR3 sequence: CASSAATDVKLFF. The CDR3 DNA reads TGTGCCAGCAGTGCCGCGACCGATGTAAAACTGTTTTTT.

Details on this clone: This clone may be a read error of a much larger clone one base away. The chain is built from TRBV6-5 and TRBJ2-2; D is unresolved. CDR3 size: 13 residues. V shed 5 bases and J shed 1 base, with 5 bases lying between them. Germline V gene data show CDR1 as MNHEY and CDR2 as SVGAGI. CDR3 amino acids: CASSDGNTGELFF. The CDR3, as DNA: TGTGCCAGCAGTGATGGGAACACCGGGGAGCTGTTTTTT.

The chain joins TRBV2 to TRBJ1-4; tentatively, D is TRBD1 (5 bases). Looked up from germline, CDR1 is SNHLY and CDR2 is FYNNEI. V was cut by 4 bases and J by 0 bases, with 9 bases left in between. The CDR3 runs 15 residues. The chain's CDR3 is CASSGTLATNEKLFF. CDR3 sequence (DNA): TGTGCCAGCAGTGGGACACTCGCAACTAATGAAAAACTGTTTTTT.

The rearrangement links TRBV6-1 to TRBJ1-1; possibly TRBD1 for D (6 bases). V was clipped by 6 bases and J by 0 bases, with 11 bases between them. Germline loops: CDR1 MNHNS, CDR2 SASEGT. This CDR3 is 14 amino acids long. CDR3 DNA: TGTGCCAGCAGAAGGGGGGCCTTGAACACTGAAGCTTTCTTT. As protein: CASRRGALNTEAFF.

This chain joins TRBV6-1 and TRBJ1-2; 9 bases agree with TRBD1. CDR1 MNHNS and CDR2 SASEGT come from the germline V gene. The J segment lost 8 bases and the V segment lost 0 bases, leaving 7 bases of the junction unmatched. The CDR3 is made up of 15 amino acids. The CDR3 reads CASSEAGTGQRGYTF. In DNA, the CDR3 is TGTGCCAGCAGTGAAGCGGGGACAGGGCAACGCGGCTACACCTTC.

This chain uses TRBV28 with TRBJ1-2; D possibly corresponds to TRBD1 (5 bases). There are 15 residues in the CDR3. The germline CDR1 and CDR2 sequences are MDHEN and SYDVKM. Trimming shortened V by 2 bases and J by 8 bases, and 18 bases separated the two germline ends. In DNA, the CDR3 is TGTGCCAGCAGTTTAGGGCCAGGGTCCCTAGTGGGCTACACCTTC. It encodes CASSLGPGSLVGYTF.

The rearrangement uses TRBV7-7 and TRBJ2-3; no clear D. The ends were cut back, 5 bases at V and 1 base at J, with 13 bases in the middle. The germline V gene has CDR1 SSHAT and CDR2 FNYEAQ (reference sequence). The CDR3 loop spans 15 amino acids. CDR3 DNA sequence: TGTGCCAGCAGCGCCTTTGGTGTAGGCACAGATACGCAGTATTTT. Encoded protein: CASSAFGVGTDTQYF. The full variable domain, its missing parts supplied by reference TRBV7-7 and TRBJ2-3, is GAGVSQSPRYKVTKRGQDVTLRCDPISSHATLYWYQQALGQGPEFLTYFNYEAQPDKSGLPSDRFSAERPEGSISTLTIQRTEQRDSAMYRCASSAFGVGTDTQYFGPGTRLTVL.

This clone has a single count. The V gene is TRBV6-1, the J gene TRBJ1-3; D is undetermined. Germline-derived CDR1 and CDR2 are MNHNS and SASEGT. V lost 4 bases to trimming and J lost 0 bases, with 10 bases between them. CDR3 length: 15 amino acids. Here the CDR3 DNA reads TGTGCCAGCAGTGCCAGTCTTTTCTCTGGAAACACCATATATTTT. Protein sequence: CASSASLFSGNTIYF.

The chain links TRBV14 to TRBJ2-2; no reliable D call. CDR1 is SGHDN, CDR2 FVKESK, per germline. The CDR3 runs 17 residues. The V end was cut by 5 bases, the J end by 5 bases, with 21 bases between. The CDR3: CASSSTTSWFVTGELFF. The CDR3, as DNA: TGTGCCAGCAGCTCCACTACCAGCTGGTTTGTGACCGGGGAGCTGTTTTTT.

This clone has just a few counts. The chain recombines TRBV6-5 with TRBJ2-7, with TRBD1 matching over 10 bases. CDR1 is MNHEY, CDR2 SVGAGI, per germline. CDR3 size: 14 residues. The ends lost 11 bases at V and 0 bases at J; junction bases unmatched: 7. CDR3 sequence (DNA): TGTGCCTCCCAGCGGGACAGGGGCTCCTACGAGCAGTACTTC. Translation gives CASQRDRGSYEQYF.

The chain couples TRBV30 to TRBJ2-3; D assignment may be TRBD1 or TRBD2 (6 bases each). The CDR3 is made up of 13 amino acids. Germline V gene lookup returns CDR1 GTSNPN and CDR2 SVGIG (reference sequence). Trimming took off 0 bases at V and 8 bases at J, with 12 bases between the two ends. Here the CDR3 reads CAWSVLKGGTQYF. For the CDR3, the DNA is TGTGCCTGGAGTGTACTAAAGGGGGGTACGCAGTATTTT. Based on the CDR3 plus reference TRBV30 and TRBJ2-3, the full variable domain is SQTIHQWPATLVQPVGSPLSLECTVEGTSNPNLYWYRQAAGRGLQLLFYSVGIGQISSEVPQNLSASRPQDRQFILSSKKLLLSDSGFYLCAWSVLKGGTQYFGPGTRLTVL.

CDR3 bases: TGTGCCAGCAGCGGCGGGTCCTACGAGCAGTACTTC. It translates to CASSGGSYEQYF. V is TRBV7-2 and J is TRBJ2-7; D might be TRBD2 (5 bases). The V gene lost 5 bases and the J gene lost 1 base, with 6 bases spanning the gap. In germline, CDR1 is SGHTA, CDR2 FQGNSA. This CDR3 is built from 12 residues.

The J gene is TRBJ2-7, the V gene TRBV6-5; tentatively, D is TRBD1 (6 bases). The CDR3 covers 15 residues. The V end was cut by 2 bases, the J end by 2 bases, with 13 bases between. CDR1 MNHEY and CDR2 SVGAGI come from the germline V gene. CDR3 nucleotides: TGTGCCAGCAGTTACGGGTTTAAGGGGGCCTACGAGCAGTACTTC. Residues: CASSYGFKGAYEQYF.

The chain carries TRBV19 and TRBJ2-7; D is possibly TRBD2 (7 bases). V lost 3 bases and J lost 3, with 15 bases in between. Germline CDR1 is LNHDA and CDR2 is SQIVND (reference sequence). This CDR3 has 15 residues. CDR3 in DNA: TGTGCCAGTAGTATTTCGGGGGGCCTACACTACGAGCAGTACTTC. Amino acid sequence: CASSISGGLHYEQYF.

The chain recombines TRBV11-2 with TRBJ2-1; 9 bases agree with TRBD1. J gave up 6 bases and V 3 bases, and 9 bases lay outside the gene matches. CDR3 length equals 16 residues. Germline V gene lookup returns CDR1 SGHAT and CDR2 FQNNGV. The CDR3 sequence is CASSFRPGQGGNEQFF. Here the CDR3 DNA reads TGTGCCAGCAGCTTCCGCCCGGGACAGGGAGGCAATGAGCAGTTCTTC.

The chain recombines TRBV18 with TRBJ2-7; D possibly corresponds to TRBD1 (5 bases). The germline CDR1 and CDR2 sequences are KGHSH and LQKENI. V lost 2 bases and J 3 bases, leaving 8 bases between the germline ends. CDR3 size: 13 residues. CDR3 DNA sequence: TGTGCCAGCTCACCAACAGGAAGCTACGAGCAGTACTTC. Its protein is CASSPTGSYEQYF. The full variable domain, completed using reference TRBV18 and TRBJ2-7, is NAGVMQNPRHLVRRRGQEARLRCSPMKGHSHVYWYRQLPEEGLKFMVYLQKENIIDESGMPKERFSAEFPKEGPSILRIQQVVRGDSAAYFCASSPTGSYEQYFGPGTRLTVT.

This clone was detected only a few times. This chain joins TRBV5-6 and TRBJ2-3; 9 positions agree with TRBD2. J was trimmed by 4 bases and V by 2 bases; bases with no gene match: 8. This CDR3 is built from 16 residues. CDR1 is SGHDT, CDR2 YYEEEE, per germline. The CDR3 spells CASSLFAGGISDTQYF. As DNA, the CDR3 is TGTGCCAGCAGCTTATTTGCGGGGGGGATATCAGATACGCAGTATTTT.

Here the CDR3 reads CASSPSSPGTGASPLHF. CDR3 DNA sequence: TGTGCCAGCTCACCAAGTTCTCCCGGGACAGGGGCTTCACCCCTCCACTTT. This chain connects TRBV18 to TRBJ1-6, with 10 bases matching TRBD1. The CDR3 contains 17 residues. The ends lost 2 bases at V and 9 bases at J; junction bases unmatched: 10. The germline V gene has CDR1 KGHSH and CDR2 LQKENI.

The CDR3: CASSLRGLAGVNTGELFF. In DNA, the CDR3 is TGTGCCAGCAGTCTCCGGGGACTAGCGGGTGTGAACACCGGGGAGCTGTTTTTT. This chain connects TRBV2 to TRBJ2-2, with 12 bases aligning to TRBD2. V was pared by 5 bases and J by 1 base, with 8 bases of the junction left unmatched. Germline V gene sequence: CDR1 SNHLY, CDR2 FYNNEI. The CDR3 runs 18 residues.

Only a few counts were recorded for this clone. This chain uses TRBV2 with TRBJ2-5, with 11 nucleotides matching TRBD1. From germline, CDR1 is SNHLY and CDR2 FYNNEI. The junction had 0 bases not matched to a gene; V was cut back by 8 bases and J by 7 bases. This CDR3 is 11 amino acids long. This chain's CDR3 is CASGTGGTQYF. The CDR3 coding sequence is TGTGCCAGCGGGACAGGGGGGACCCAGTACTTC.

This rearrangement joins TRBV6-1 to TRBJ1-1; TRBD1 matches 7 bases. Germline V gives CDR1 MNHNS, CDR2 SASEGT. CDR3 length: 13 amino acids. CDR3 sequence (DNA): TGTGCAGAGGGGGCAGGGGGTAACACTGAAGCTTTCTTT. This sequence encodes CAEGAGGNTEAFF.

The V gene is TRBV19, the J gene TRBJ1-5; D may be TRBD1 (5 bases). In germline, CDR1 is LNHDA, CDR2 SQIVND (reference sequence). Between the trimmed V and J ends, which lost 6 bases and 2 bases, there was a span of 14 bases. The CDR3 totals 15 residues. CDR3 amino acids: CASSPPGQGNQPQHF. Here the CDR3 DNA reads TGTGCCAGTAGCCCTCCGGGGCAGGGCAATCAGCCCCAGCATTTT.

In this sample, this clone turned up once. The gene calls are TRBV7-6 and TRBJ2-5; no clear D. V lost 4 bases, J lost 2 bases, and 2 bases lay in between. The CDR3 runs to 11 residues. The V gene's germline CDR1 is SGHVS and CDR2 FNYEAQ. The CDR3 bases are TGTGCCAGCAGCTCGCAAGAGACCCAGTACTTC. Translated: CASSSQETQYF.

This sequence joins TRBV7-2 and TRBJ2-7, with 7 positions matching TRBD1. The CDR3 covers 14 residues. Germline V gene data show CDR1 as SGHTA and CDR2 as FQGNSA. V was clipped by 4 bases and J by 2 bases; unmatched bases: 5. The CDR3 is CASSSQTGPYEQYF. CDR3 DNA: TGTGCCAGCAGCTCACAGACAGGGCCCTACGAGCAGTACTTC.

In this sample, this clone turned up a few times. The rearrangement uses TRBV7-9 and TRBJ2-7; D is ambiguous. Germline-derived CDR1 and CDR2 are SEHNR and FQNEAQ (reference sequence). V lost 1 base, J lost 10 bases, and 8 bases lay in between. CDR3 length: 11 amino acids. DNA of the CDR3: TGTGCCAGCAGCTTAGGTTCAAAACAGTACTTC. This codes for CASSLGSKQYF.

The rearrangement joins TRBV2 to TRBJ1-4; a weak D match, TRBD1 (5 bases). V was clipped by 6 bases and J by 3 bases, with 14 bases between them. CDR1 SNHLY and CDR2 FYNNEI come from the germline V gene. The CDR3 runs 15 residues. CDR3 bases: TGTGCCAGCAGGGGGCCCGAGACAGCTAATGAAAAACTGTTTTTT. Protein: CASRGPETANEKLFF.